This TCR beta chain was observed in a study of early T cells in non-severe SARS-CoV-2 infection. For the study at large: Sequencing targeted bulk RNA from unsorted whole blood, leaving chains unpaired.

At least ten counts were recorded for this clonotype. The target antigen is unknown. The germline V gene encodes CDR1 MNHEY and CDR2 SVGEGT. This CDR3 is 17 amino acids long. V shed 6 bases, J shed 0 bases, and the junction held 11 bases outside the gene matches. Study conclusions and caveats: Matching results from VDJdb favored anti-spike CD8 responses, leaving private and CD4 specificities undetected.

Unique molecular identifiers were added to individual cDNA molecules. TCRdb independently ran MiXCR on the 5' RACE reads; one entry per CDR3 protein. The table records about 20,000 distinct CDR3 sequences, 4.5% to 6% of them present only once. The TCR originated in an adult who was a healthcare worker with PCR-confirmed SARS-CoV-2 infection or an uninfected control (not recorded which). The rearrangement joins TRBV6-2 or TRBV6-3 to TRBJ1-5, with TRBD1 matching over 7 bases. The sample in question was whole blood, obtained at baseline. CDR3 in amino acids: CASRPGRGAFSNQPQHF. The CDR3 DNA is TGTGCCAGCAGACCTGGCAGGGGGGCCTTTAGCAATCAGCCCCAGCATTTT.